There are many counts of the clone carrying this TCR beta chain. As to time point: after trial treatment. Treatment specified: LDRT plus nivolumab, ipilimumab, low-dose cyclophosphamide and aspirin (RACIN trial). Primers used for first-strand cDNA, a TRAV- and TRBV-specific set, covered both alpha and beta chains. TCRs were amplified for 15 to 20 PCR cycles with a constant-region primer and V-primer adapter. TCRdb fed the reads into MiXCR, producing one record per CDR3 protein. This table holds tens of thousands of distinct CDR3 sequences, about a sixth found once. This record comes from a study of low-dose radiotherapy and immunotherapy resistance in tumors. The sequence derives from a male donor with prostate cancer. Source: PBMCs, taken after low-dose radiotherapy plus immunotherapy.

The CDR3 coding sequence is TGTGCCAGCAGCTTAGTCGCGGGACCCCAAGAGACCCAGTACTTC. Protein product: CASSLVAGPQETQYF. V usage is TRBV7-2 and J usage is TRBJ2-5, with a tentative D call TRBD2 (6 bases). The germline V gene has CDR1 SGHTA and CDR2 FQGNSA. Trimming pared 1 base from V and 1 base from J, leaving 10 bases between. This CDR3 comprises 15 residues.